The source of this T cell receptor beta chain is a study of immune heterogeneity within non-small cell lung tumors. In the study overall: It was found that the tumors were several squamous cell carcinomas, over 9 non-squamous carcinomas and 1 not otherwise specified. General study findings and limits: Identical dominant CDR3 beta clonotypes recurred among a patient's tumor sites, alongside site-unique high-frequency clones. The high-frequency T-cell receptor beta clonotypes mostly did not match up between individual patients.

Bulk tumor genomic DNA (about 600 ng per sample) served as template. Taken during surgery, several biopsies per primary tumor were spaced as far apart as possible within the tumor mass. The study cohort was described as untreated, and its members had newly diagnosed non-small cell lung cancer. They went on to have curative surgery. Donors comprised newly diagnosed non-small cell lung cancer patients undergoing surgery with curative intent. The V end was cut by 5 bases, the J end by 2 bases, with 16 bases between. The CDR3 extends over 15 amino acids. The TCR beta CDR3 region was amplified by multiplex PCR employing 32 V and 13 J primers. One entry per CDR3 protein, called by TCRdb with MiXCR from the multiplex PCR reads. This table holds more than 9,000 distinct CDR3 sequences, roughly a third found once. By share, this clonotype counts as medium-sized. Its antigen is currently unknown.

The source of this sequence is a man in his fifties or sixties with non-small cell lung cancer. Sequenced material: lung tumor tissue. V and J are TRBV6-7 and TRBJ2-7, with D possibly matching TRBD1 (6 bases). TRBV6-7 is treated as an ORF (open reading frame) with a function not yet certain. The CDR3 DNA follows: TGTGCCAGCAGTGCTCGGGAACAGGGCCCCTACGAGCAGTACTTC. This gives the protein CASSAREQGPYEQYF.